In its sample, the clone carrying this T cell receptor beta chain was seen a few times. What it binds is not known. CDR3 length equals 15 residues. The V segment lost 1 base and the J segment 3 bases; nucleotides outside the gene matches: 4. Germline V CDR1 and CDR2: LGHDT, YNNKEL (reference sequence). The entry originates in a study of CD8 T cells in ankylosing spondylitis. Findings of the study overall: Seemingly characteristic of ankylosing spondylitis blood was a TCR beta motif consisting of roughly 8 highly homologous variants. Disease-linked clones were reportedly significantly enriched in matched ankylosing spondylitis synovial fluid. Earlier literature documents some of the motif variants in reactive arthritis synovial fluid and blood.

Researchers built TCR beta libraries using quantitative 5'-RACE with molecular barcodes. Using its own MiXCR run on the 5' RACE reads, TCRdb lists one record per CDR3 protein. The data contain approximately 150,000 distinct CDR3 sequences, roughly 31% of them singletons. The clonotype comes from a male donor with ankylosing spondylitis. Sequenced sample: synovial fluid, either unsorted or a sorted T cell fraction (not recorded which). The chain employs TRBV3-1 and TRBJ2-5; TRBD2 agrees at 8 bases. CDR3 DNA: TGTGCCAGCAGCCAAGTCTCGGGAGGGGAAGAGACCCAGTACTTC. Its translation: CASSQVSGGEETQYF.